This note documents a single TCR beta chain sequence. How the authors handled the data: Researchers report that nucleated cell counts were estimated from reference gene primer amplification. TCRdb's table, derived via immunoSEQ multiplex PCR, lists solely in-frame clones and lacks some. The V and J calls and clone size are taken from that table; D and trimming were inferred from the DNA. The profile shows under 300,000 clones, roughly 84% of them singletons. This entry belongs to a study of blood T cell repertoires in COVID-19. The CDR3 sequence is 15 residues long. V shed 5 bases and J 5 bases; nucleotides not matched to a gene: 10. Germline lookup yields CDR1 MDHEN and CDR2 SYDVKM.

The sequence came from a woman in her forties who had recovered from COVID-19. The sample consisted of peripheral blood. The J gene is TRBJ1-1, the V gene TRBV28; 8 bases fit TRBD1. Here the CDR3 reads CASSTPGQGWTEAFF. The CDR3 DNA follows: TGTGCCAGCAGTACCCCTGGACAGGGCTGGACTGAAGCTTTCTTT.